This T cell receptor (beta chain) is from a study of T cells in localized non-small cell lung cancer. The protocol was immunoSEQ multiplex PCR, while the TCRdb copy is restricted to in-frame clones and leaves out a portion. The table has tens of thousands of clones, around four fifths seen once. V lost 0 bases and J lost 4, with 6 bases in between. CDR1 MNHNS and CDR2 SASEGT come from the germline V gene. The CDR3 consists of 13 residues. This chain connects TRBV6-1 to TRBJ1-2; D is uncertain. The input for sequencing was peripheral blood mononuclear cells, taken before any cancer treatment. This clonotype originated in a man aged 40 to 70 with stage III lung adenocarcinoma. The CDR3 loop reads CASSEAWSYGYTF. Written as DNA, the CDR3 is TGTGCCAGCAGTGAAGCTTGGTCCTATGGCTACACCTTC.